This T cell receptor (beta chain) was identified during a study of blood T cell repertoires in COVID-19 (dated by TCRdb to 2018 to 2021). With respect to the entire study: The collaborator samples originated in the United States, Italy and Spain and spanned the acute and convalescent phases of COVID-19. Deeply sampled blood TCRbeta repertoires from subjects exposed to, actively infected with, or recovered from COVID-19 were included in the dataset. The repertoires were released in a freely available public database intended as a resource for research on the immune response to SARS-CoV-2. The prospective study material was composed of cDNA or gDNA derived from T cells, B-cell-depleted T cells, or PBMCs. Samples were obtained from the ongoing ImmuneRACE study (first 160 participants) and from about 1,300 subjects provided by 6 global collaborators. Where available, HLA class I and class II types were obtained from metadata supplied by the sample provider rather than from assay-based typing. Nearly every sample came with metadata listing a de-identified subject ID, COVID-19 status, age in years and sex.

Points on this clone: Its antigen target is currently unknown. Within one base of it there is no much larger clone, and no base qualities were kept.

Spanning cysteine to phenylalanine, the CDR3 consists of 17 amino acids. The sequence is cut down to CDR3 DNA, 51 bases in frame from base 1. Via the germline V gene, CDR1 is MDHEN and CDR2 SYDVKM. V is cut back by 0 bases and J by 1 base, with 8 bases in the junction unmatched. Collaborating institutions collected whole blood in K2EDTA tubes following their own protocols. Collaborator samples were shipped for TCRbeta analysis as frozen whole blood, isolated PBMCs, or DNA extracted from either sample type. General conclusions and limits of the study: The quantity of clinical and demographic metadata differed by source and by participant and was supplied without curation.

TCRbeta CDR3 regions were amplified from genomic DNA by means of the immunoSEQ Assay, a bias-controlled multiplex PCR. In the original analysis: The number of nucleated cells in each sample was estimated from the amplification of reference gene primers within the assay. To quantify the absolute abundance of each unique TCRbeta CDR3 rearrangement, sequence reads were collapsed and filtered. For each sample, productive Simpson clonality was calculated by taking the square root of Simpson's diversity index across productive rearrangements. Drawn from immuneACCESS, this table holds only the in-frame rearrangements with V and J called that TCRdb kept. Clones are partly lost; checked studies trace under half to an unresolved V gene and leave the rest unexplained. V and J calls and clone size come straight from that table; D and trimming were deduced from the DNA. This sample is represented by some 200,000 clones; 75% to 90% of them were singletons. Around 6.5% of the sample rests with the top ten.

The chain uses TRBV28 and TRBJ1-1; 7 central bases correspond to TRBD1. This TCR was sampled from a middle-aged woman with acute or convalescent COVID-19. The specimen sequenced was peripheral blood. The DNA sequence follows: TGTGCCAGCAGTTTATGGGGGAACAGGGGAGAGAACACTGAAGCTTTCTTT. The translation is CASSLWGNRGENTEAFF.